Detailed here is one TCR beta chain. The antigen is unknown. These data come from a study of T-cell memory formation after mild COVID-19. TCR alpha and TCR beta cDNA libraries carrying sample barcodes and UMIs came from 5'RACE with constant-segment primers. TCRdb reprocessed the 5' RACE reads with MiXCR, giving one entry per CDR3 protein. This sample has a few hundred thousand distinct CDR3 sequences, with about a sixth found just once. Germline assignment: CDR1 SGHAT and CDR2 FQNNGV. The CDR3 contains 14 residues. V lost 6 bases to trimming and J lost 4 bases; unmatched junction nucleotides: 3. Whole-study results and caveats: The CD4+ clones that contracted clustered mainly within CM and EM, and the CD8+ clones concentrated in EMRA. Whereas later expanders leaned CD4+, clones contracting day 15 to 85 showed a balanced CD4/CD8 makeup.

Sequences were obtained from PBMCs or a T cell subset sorted from them (not recorded which). This chain uses TRBV11-2 with TRBJ2-2; 9 bases agree with TRBD2. This TCR derives from a young man who had mild COVID-19 (a few samples of this study predate the infection). Cell type and time point are not known. This chain's CDR3 is CASRNSGGTGELFF. The DNA for the CDR3 is TGTGCCAGCAGAAATAGCGGGGGCACCGGGGAGCTGTTTTTT.